Following are 20 T cell receptor beta chains from one sample sequenced in a study of OX40 agonist ivuxolimab in advanced cancers. Data came from immunoSEQ multiplex PCR; TCRdb stores just in-frame clones and leaves some out. Here the sample spans around 35,000 clones, approximately 88% being singletons. Sequenced here: CD4+ or CD8+ T cells sorted from blood, sampled in a trial of the OX40 agonist ivuxolimab. Receptor source: an adult with an advanced solid tumor such as melanoma, head and neck, liver or kidney cancer.

The chain recombines TRBV28 with TRBJ2-1; TRBD2 might be the D (5 bases). CDR1 and CDR2 (germline): MDHEN, SYDVKM. The V and J ends lost 6 bases and 7 bases respectively, with 19 bases between them. The CDR3 loop spans 15 amino acids. CDR3 protein: CASSRTRDYRNEQFF. Written as DNA, the CDR3 is TGTGCCAGCAGCCGAACTAGAGATTATAGGAATGAGCAGTTCTTC.

CDR3 protein: CSVEGVELNTGELFF. The CDR3 coding sequence is TGCAGCGTTGAAGGGGTTGAGCTTAACACCGGGGAGCTGTTTTTT. V usage is TRBV29-1 and J usage is TRBJ2-2, with unresolved D. This CDR3 comprises 15 residues. V lost 1 base and J 2 bases, leaving 11 bases between the germline ends. Germline V lookup: CDR1 SQVTM, CDR2 ANQGSEA.

The V and J genes are TRBV6-5 and TRBJ1-3, with D possibly matching TRBD1 (6 bases). This CDR3 is built from 15 residues. The V gene's germline CDR1 is MNHEY and CDR2 SVGAGI. Trimming pared 5 bases from V and 2 bases from J, leaving 13 bases between. For the CDR3, the DNA is TGTGCCAGCAGTCAGACGGGGGGGCCTGGAAACACCATATATTTT. It specifies CASSQTGGPGNTIYF.

This clone occurred once. The chain carries TRBV28 and TRBJ2-2; D is ambiguous. Germline CDR1 is MDHEN and CDR2 is SYDVKM. This CDR3 has 13 residues. Trimming stripped 1 base from V and 6 bases from J, with 6 bases between. This CDR3 is CASSLFRAGELFF. In DNA, the CDR3 is TGTGCCAGCAGTTTATTTAGGGCCGGGGAGCTGTTTTTT.

The CDR3 nucleotides read TGTGCCAGCCGCCCCCCGGGACTAGAGTACACCGGGGAGCTGTTTTTT. Encoded protein: CASRPPGLEYTGELFF. The V call is TRBV2, the J call TRBJ2-2; 8 bases line up with TRBD2. Germline V lookup: CDR1 SNHLY, CDR2 FYNNEI. This CDR3 contains 16 residues. After removal of 8 bases from V and 3 bases from J, the junction contained 11 bases not matched to a gene.

The chain links TRBV2 to TRBJ2-5; D gene uncertain. V was pared by 4 bases and J by 7 bases, with 16 bases between. Per germline, CDR1 SNHLY and CDR2 FYNNEI. The CDR3 consists of 14 residues. The CDR3 sequence is CASSGLDGWGTQYF. In nucleotides, the CDR3 is TGTGCCAGCAGTGGACTTGACGGCTGGGGGACCCAGTACTTC.

This clone has a single count. V usage is TRBV4-1 and J usage is TRBJ2-2; D not resolved. There are 12 residues in the CDR3. Trimming stripped 4 bases from V and 3 bases from J, with 3 bases between. Germline values: CDR1 MGHRA, CDR2 YSYEKL. CDR3 coding DNA: TGCGCCAGCAGCCCTTACACCGGGGAGCTGTTTTTT. It specifies CASSPYTGELFF.

V usage is TRBV5-6 and J usage is TRBJ1-1, with 7 bases identical to TRBD1. Germline-derived CDR1 and CDR2 are SGHDT and YYEEEE. V dropped 7 bases and J dropped 3; count of bases not matched to a gene: 9. This CDR3 is 14 amino acids long. CDR3 DNA sequence: TGTGCCAGCGTTACAGGGGTCTCCGACACTGAAGCTTTCTTT. Its protein is CASVTGVSDTEAFF.

V gene TRBV6-1 combines with J gene TRBJ1-1, with D possibly TRBD1 on 5 matching bases. The V and J ends lost 3 bases and 5 bases respectively, with 10 bases between them. Germline V gene data show CDR1 as MNHNS and CDR2 as SASEGT. The CDR3 consists of 13 residues. The CDR3 spells CASSETEGTEAFF. Written as DNA, the CDR3 is TGTGCCAGCAGTGAGACAGAAGGGACTGAAGCTTTCTTT.

The chain is built from TRBV4-1 and TRBJ2-7; possibly TRBD2 for D (5 bases). V shed 0 bases and J shed 7 bases, with 13 bases lying between them. The germline gives CDR1 MGHRA, CDR2 YSYEKL. This CDR3 is built from 14 residues. The CDR3 DNA follows: TGCGCCAGCAGCCAAGATAACGGGGTGAGGGAGCAGTACTTC. Amino acid sequence: CASSQDNGVREQYF.

This chain connects TRBV7-2 to TRBJ1-2; 7 bases are a match to TRBD1. Trimming removed 3 bases from V and 5 bases from J; junction bases left unmatched: 3. This CDR3 is built from 13 residues. CDR1 is SGHTA, CDR2 FQGNSA, per germline. CDR3 sequence (DNA): TGTGCCAGCAGCTTTCACAGGGGATATGGCTACACCTTC. Amino acids: CASSFHRGYGYTF.

The V gene is TRBV4-3, the J gene TRBJ1-4; no definite D call. Germline V CDR1 and CDR2: LGHNA, YSLEER. Trimming removed 0 bases from V and 0 bases from J, with 5 bases in between. There are 15 residues in the CDR3. The CDR3 here is CASSQDLATNEKLFF. The DNA of the CDR3 is TGCGCCAGCAGCCAAGATTTGGCAACTAATGAAAAACTGTTTTTT.

This clone was seen only once. The chain links TRBV28 to TRBJ1-2; D possibly corresponds to TRBD1 (5 bases). Between the trimmed V and J ends, which lost 7 bases and 2 bases, there was a span of 14 bases. The germline V gene encodes CDR1 MDHEN and CDR2 SYDVKM. This CDR3 comprises 14 residues. As DNA, the CDR3 is TGTGCCAGCATTCCGCCCCGGGGGAACTATGGCTACACCTTC. Translating gives CASIPPRGNYGYTF.

This rearrangement joins TRBV7-6 to TRBJ1-1, with D possibly being TRBD1 (6 bases). Trimming cost V 6 bases and J 4 bases, with 18 bases left between them. Germline V gene data show CDR1 as SGHVS and CDR2 as FNYEAQ. CDR3 length: 15 amino acids. CDR3 bases: TGTGCCAGCAGTCCCTATCAAGGGGGTGGCACTGAAGCTTTCTTT. Translation gives CASSPYQGGGTEAFF.

The chain is built from TRBV7-8 and TRBJ1-1, with a weak D call TRBD1 (6 bases). V was cut by 5 bases and J by 0 bases, with 16 bases left in between. Germline V lookup: CDR1 SGHVS, CDR2 FQNEAQ. The CDR3 runs 16 residues. The CDR3 here is CASSPAGGVLNTEAFF. The CDR3 coding sequence is TGTGCCAGCAGCCCAGCGGGGGGCGTCTTGAACACTGAAGCTTTCTTT.

CDR3 residues: CASSLDRGQGRQPQHF. CDR3 nucleotides: TGTGCCAGCAGCTTAGATCGGGGACAGGGGCGTCAGCCCCAGCATTTT. This chain connects TRBV7-2 to TRBJ1-5, with TRBD1 matching over 10 bases. From germline, CDR1 is SGHTA and CDR2 FQGNSA. This CDR3 region has 16 residues. The junction had 6 bases not matched to a gene; V was cut back by 1 base and J by 6 bases.

V gene TRBV27 combines with J gene TRBJ2-7; D gene unclear. This CDR3 contains 15 residues. From germline, CDR1 is MNHEY and CDR2 SMNVEV (reference sequence). Trimming shortened V by 2 bases and J by 3 bases, and 14 bases separated the two germline ends. CDR3 nucleotide sequence: TGTGCCAGCAGTTTAAATTTTGGGGTCATCTACGAGCAGTACTTC. Amino acid sequence: CASSLNFGVIYEQYF.

The chain uses TRBV15 and TRBJ2-5, with 7 bases identical to TRBD2. V was pared by 5 bases and J by 2 bases, with 11 bases of the junction left unmatched. Germline V gene data show CDR1 as LNHNV and CDR2 as YYDKDF (reference sequence). The CDR3 contains 16 residues. In DNA, the CDR3 is TGTGCCACCAGCTTGGAAAGTGGGCGGGAGCAAGAGACCCAGTACTTC. Translation gives CATSLESGREQETQYF.

The chain links TRBV28 to TRBJ2-7; a possible D gene is TRBD1 (5 bases). Germline V lookup: CDR1 MDHEN, CDR2 SYDVKM. The CDR3 runs to 12 residues. Trimming shortened V by 5 bases and J by 7 bases, and 12 bases separated the two germline ends. The CDR3 DNA sequence: TGTGCCAGCAGTCCTTGGGGCTTGGAGCAGTACTTC. As protein: CASSPWGLEQYF.

V gene TRBV19 combines with J gene TRBJ1-2; no clear D gene. The CDR3 runs 14 residues. Trimming removed 1 base at V and 4 bases at J, with 10 bases between. Germline V CDR1 and CDR2: LNHDA, SQIVND (reference sequence). CDR3 bases: TGTGCCAGTAGTATAGTGGGCCGACTCTATGGCTACACCTTC. It translates to CASSIVGRLYGYTF.